A single sample gave rise to the 12 T cell receptor beta chains below, sequenced in a study of neurological immune-mediated disorders. Each CDR3 protein is one row after TCRdb ran MiXCR on the 5' RACE reads. Among about 58,000 distinct CDR3 sequences, around 2.3% were seen once, and the ten largest hold around 2.8%. The sequencing input was PBMCs. These receptor sequences come from a man aged 50-60 years with multiple sclerosis.

This clonotype was seen repeatedly, ten times or more. The J gene is TRBJ1-6, the V gene TRBV6-5, with D tentatively TRBD1 (5 bases). The germline CDR1 and CDR2 sequences are MNHEY and SVGAGI. The CDR3 has 18 amino acids. V was trimmed by 0 bases and J by 0 bases, leaving 12 bases between them. The CDR3 sequence: CASSYSLAGSSYNSPLHF. CDR3 bases: TGTGCCAGCAGTTACTCGTTAGCAGGGAGCTCCTATAATTCACCCCTCCACTTT.

This clonotype was counted ten times or more. The chain couples TRBV6-5 to TRBJ2-7; D might be TRBD1 (5 bases). The CDR3 length is 13 residues. The germline CDR1 and CDR2 sequences are MNHEY and SVGAGI. The V end was cut by 7 bases, the J end by 6 bases, with 16 bases between. The CDR3 bases are TGTGCCAGCAACCCAGGCAGGGCTGGCGAGCAGTACTTC. This translates into CASNPGRAGEQYF.

In this sample, this clonotype turned up many times. The V and J genes are TRBV5-1 and TRBJ1-6, with a tentative D call TRBD1 (5 bases). The CDR3 runs 14 residues. V dropped 4 bases and J dropped 8 bases, with 13 bases sitting between them. Germline loops: CDR1 SGHRS, CDR2 YFSETQ. CDR3 sequence reads: CASSNGGFDSPLHF. The CDR3, as DNA: TGCGCCAGCAGCAACGGGGGATTTGATTCACCCCTCCACTTT.

This clonotype was counted ten times or more. The rearrangement links TRBV5-1 to TRBJ1-2, with TRBD1 matching 7 bases. This CDR3 spans 15 amino acids. Germline V gene sequence: CDR1 SGHRS, CDR2 YFSETQ. The junction had 10 bases not matched to a gene; V was cut back by 3 bases and J by 5 bases. Here the CDR3 DNA reads TGCGCCAGCAGCTCCGTGGAGGGGGCGGTTTATGGCTACACCTTC. The encoded protein is CASSSVEGAVYGYTF. Variable domain in full (rest from reference TRBV5-1 and TRBJ1-2): KAGVTQTPRYLIKTRGQQVTLSCSPISGHRSVSWYQQTPGQGLQFLFEYFSETQRNKGNFPGRFSGRQFSNSRSEMNVSTLELGDSALYLCASSSVEGAVYGYTFGSGTRLTVV.

The table lists this clonotype with many counts. V usage is TRBV7-8 and J usage is TRBJ1-3, with D hard to call. The CDR3 covers 15 residues. Per germline, CDR1 SGHVS and CDR2 FQNEAQ. The V and J ends lost 3 bases and 3 bases respectively, with 12 bases between them. The CDR3 reads CASSFERGIGNTIYF. In DNA, the CDR3 is TGTGCCAGCAGCTTCGAGCGGGGTATTGGAAACACCATATATTTT. Supplemented by reference TRBV7-8 and TRBJ1-3, the full variable domain reads GAGVSQSPRYKVAKRGQDVALRCDPISGHVSLFWYQQALGQGPEFLTYFQNEAQLDKSGLPSDRFFAERPEGSVSTLKIQRTQQEDSAVYLCASSFERGIGNTIYFGEGSWLTVV.

This clonotype was observed at least ten times. The DNA of the CDR3 is TGTGCCAGCAGTTTCCGGCATCAGCCCCAGCATTTT. It translates to CASSFRHQPQHF. V and J are TRBV12-3 or TRBV12-4 and TRBJ1-5; D call uncertain. This CDR3 comprises 12 residues. Between the trimmed V and J ends, which lost 3 bases and 5 bases, there was a span of 5 bases.

This clonotype was detected many times. The CDR3 loop is CASSLEGQVYQPQHF. The CDR3 region has the DNA TGTGCCAGCAGCTTAGAAGGCCAGGTCTATCAGCCCCAGCATTTT. The genes are TRBV7-8 and TRBJ1-5; no clear D gene. V was pared by 1 base and J by 5 bases, with 12 bases between. This CDR3 spans 15 amino acids. Germline-derived CDR1 and CDR2 are SGHVS and FQNEAQ.

This clonotype came up many times. This rearrangement joins TRBV15 to TRBJ1-2, with 7 bases fitting TRBD1. The trim removed 3 bases at V and 8 bases at J, leaving 3 bases unmatched. The germline CDR1 and CDR2 sequences are LNHNV and YYDKDF (reference sequence). The CDR3 consists of 12 residues. The CDR3 coding sequence is TGTGCCACCAGCAGGACAGGGAACGGCTACACCTTC. This gives the protein CATSRTGNGYTF.

This clonotype was detected a few times. This CDR3 is CSARTSGGDTQYF. CDR3 nucleotides: TGCAGTGCTCGGACTAGCGGGGGGGATACGCAGTATTTT. V gene TRBV20-1 combines with J gene TRBJ2-3, with 14 nucleotides matching TRBD2. The CDR3 has 13 amino acids. V trimming: 5 bases; J trimming: 6 bases; junction bases outside the gene matches: 1. Germline V CDR1 and CDR2: DFQATT, SNEGSKA (reference sequence).

This clonotype was counted many times. CDR3 sequence (DNA): TGTGCCAGCAGCCTAAAACAGGGGAAGAGGGCAAACTATGGCTACACCTTC. It translates to CASSLKQGKRANYGYTF. The chain has TRBV13 and TRBJ1-2, with TRBD1 identical over 7 bases. The CDR3 loop spans 17 amino acids. CDR1 is PRHDT, CDR2 FYEKMQ, per germline (reference sequence). V lost 5 bases, J lost 2 bases, and 14 bases stayed unmatched.

This clonotype was picked up many times. This chain joins TRBV29-1 and TRBJ2-3; maybe TRBD1 (6 bases). Trimming cost V 5 bases and J 0 bases, with 9 bases left between them. CDR3 length: 13 residues. Germline V CDR1 and CDR2: SQVTM, ANQGSEA. The CDR3 nucleotides read TGCAGCGTTAGCAGGGGTAGCACAGATACGCAGTATTTT. Its translation is CSVSRGSTDTQYF.

This clonotype was detected many times. The chain recombines TRBV27 with TRBJ2-5; D could derive from TRBD1 or TRBD2 (6 bases each). Germline V gives CDR1 MNHEY, CDR2 SMNVEV (reference sequence). Trimming shortened V by 5 bases and J by 6 bases, and 19 bases separated the two germline ends. CDR3 length equals 15 residues. CDR3 bases: TGTGCCAGCAGTCTGGGGGGCCGGGGCGGGCAGACCCAGTACTTC. Its translation: CASSLGGRGGQTQYF.